This TCR beta chain stems from a study of blood T cells in healthy people across ages. At the level of the study: Through template switching, about one barcoded beta molecule was captured per two T cells, as measured in model experiments.

It was with a sample-barcoded 5' primer and a J-beta primer mix that a second PCR of roughly 7 to 12 cycles was run. Each CDR3 protein gets one entry after TCRdb re-called the 5' RACE reads with MiXCR. The sample records about 1.1 million distinct CDR3 sequences, around two fifths being singletons. Concerning this clonotype itself: Antigen: not known.

Study conclusions and caveats: Roughly linearly, TCR beta diversity per million T cells fell as age increased.

The draw of peripheral blood yielded ten milliliters from each donor. Every sample yielded at least 6.5 million isolated PBMCs. This receptor was taken from a man between 18 and 35 years old in good health. The sequenced sample consisted of blood.

The CDR3 region has the DNA TGTGCCATCAGTGAGGGACTAGCGGGGGCCCAACGGGGGAATGAGCAGTACTTC. This gives the protein CAISEGLAGAQRGNEQYF. The chain is built from TRBV10-3 and TRBJ2-7; 13 bases map to TRBD2. This CDR3 has 18 residues. Germline CDR1 ENHRY, CDR2 SYGVKD. Trimming cost V 2 bases and J 7 bases; bases outside gene matches: 14.